This T cell receptor beta chain is drawn from a study of T-cell reconstitution after alpha-beta-depleted transplantation in children (dated by TCRdb to the mid-2010s). Study-wide context: The study quantitatively tracked T-cell immune reconstitution after TCRalphabeta/CD19-depleted allogeneic hematopoietic cell transplantation in children using TCR repertoire profiling.

Broad study findings and their caveats: In some patients, the high TCRbeta diversity seen at day 60 was put down to recipient T cells and intrathymic progenitors that had survived conditioning. Over the following months the frequencies of hyperexpanded clones went down, and after one year T-cell counts and TCRbeta diversity were mostly credited to newly produced T cells. The apparently early alphabetaT-cell count recovery about two months after transplant was reportedly dependent on only several hundred rapidly expanded clones derived from non-depleted graft cells.

Receptors were amplified or captured by PCR. Sequencing was carried out with an Illumina HiSeq 2500. To normalize quantification of the TCRbeta repertoire, the TCR libraries were built with molecular barcoding that relied on unique molecular identifiers. TCRdb reanalyzed the raw reads on its own, using fastp at Q25 for trimming and MiXCR for clone calling, and kept in-frame beta chains. Each CDR3 protein appears once, grouped with its most common genes and DNA. This sample comprises fewer than 550,000 distinct CDR3 sequences, about 17% of them detected only once. The ten biggest clones cover over 25% of the sample. This clonotype was recorded a few times. Its antigen is not yet known. Base qualities are not provided; no much larger clone lies one nucleotide away. There are 15 amino acids in the CDR3, from cysteine to phenylalanine inclusive. Just the 45-base CDR3 DNA is kept, in frame starting at base 1. V is cut by 0 bases and J by 3 bases, and the space between the germline ends is 11 bases. For CDR1 and CDR2, the germline V gene lists SGDLS and YYNGEE.

The meaning of the sample's treatment or condition label: allogeneic hematopoietic cell transplantation with graft depleted of TCRalphabeta T cells and CD19 B cells. The children who served as transplant recipients had been given grafts of TCRalphabeta/CD19-depleted allogeneic hematopoietic cells. The receptor was derived from a boy under three years old who had a stem cell transplant for Wiskott-Aldrich syndrome, so the T cells may come from the graft donor. The chain employs TRBV9 and TRBJ2-3; confidence is insufficient to name the D gene. The sample here was PBMCs, mostly from graft donor cells, taken 360 days after TCRalphabeta/CD19-depleted stem cell transplant. The nucleotide sequence is TGTGCCAGCAGCGTAGGGGCTAGTAGAACAGATACGCAGTATTTT. It is translated as CASSVGASRTDTQYF.